This T cell receptor beta chain is drawn from a study of cytotoxic CD8 clonotypes in ibrutinib-treated CLL. Study background: Response samples were drawn at a median of approximately 11 months of treatment, range 6 to 36. Study-wide results and limits: Before falling back toward baseline at progression, clonality had risen at the time of ibrutinib response. Sustained-remission and progressing patients diverged in sampling times.

Produced via immunoSEQ multiplex PCR; TCRdb's table is partial and in-frame only. Of 330,000 or so clones listed, around 66% are singletons. Genomic DNA (around 2 micrograms) was obtained from cryopreserved PBMCs for construction of TCR beta libraries. Concerning this clone itself: Its antigen is as yet unknown.

Germline trimming cut 0 bases from V and 6 bases from J; bases unmatched to any gene: 3. Germline V CDR1 and CDR2: LNHNV, YYDKDF (reference sequence). CDR3 length equals 15 residues. The chain combines TRBV15 with TRBJ2-1, with 9 bases identical to TRBD2. The receptor comes from a human donor with chronic lymphocytic leukemia. Sample: PBMCs, taken after 36 months of ibrutinib treatment. The CDR3 region is CATSRDLLAGNEQFF. DNA of the CDR3: TGTGCCACCAGCAGAGATCTACTAGCGGGCAATGAGCAGTTCTTC.